These 30 T cell receptor beta chains were sequenced from one sample in a study of graft-versus-host responses after intestinal transplantation. The antigens for these receptors are not known. Here immunoSEQ multiplex PCR was the method, and the copy in TCRdb shows in-frame clones only, minus some. The profile shows 77,000 or so clones, approximately 96% of them singletons. Specimen: unstimulated CD8+ T cells sorted from spleen or lymph node cells, collected before intestinal transplant. These receptors came from a human donor who received an intestinal transplant.

The V and J genes are TRBV6-1 and TRBJ1-1; D is possibly TRBD1 (5 bases). The CDR3 has 13 amino acids. Trimming took 6 bases from V and 5 from J, leaving 13 bases between them. CDR1 is MNHNS, CDR2 SASEGT, per germline. The CDR3 protein is CASRVWEGTEAFF. The CDR3 DNA sequence: TGTGCCAGCAGAGTCTGGGAGGGGACTGAAGCTTTCTTT.

The rearrangement uses TRBV19 and TRBJ2-1; D tentatively reads TRBD1 or TRBD2 (5 bases each). V was shortened by 3 bases and J by 9 bases, with 12 bases between the two germline ends. Germline V gene sequence: CDR1 LNHDA, CDR2 SQIVND (reference sequence). This CDR3 comprises 13 residues. This CDR3 reads CASSIPGSTEQFF. The CDR3 region has the DNA TGTGCCAGTAGTATTCCAGGGAGCACTGAGCAGTTCTTC. Variable domain in full (rest from reference TRBV19 and TRBJ2-1): DGGITQSPKYLFRKEGQNVTLSCEQNLNHDAMYWYRQDPGQGLRLIYYSQIVNDFQKGDIAEGYSVSREKKESFPLTVTSAQKNPTAFYLCASSIPGSTEQFFGPGTRLTVL.

The chain uses TRBV7-7 and TRBJ2-5, with 10 bases that match TRBD1. Germline V lookup: CDR1 SSHAT, CDR2 FNYEAQ (reference sequence). V lost 5 bases and J lost 3; bases outside the gene matches: 6. This CDR3 spans 15 amino acids. The CDR3 DNA is TGTGCCAGCAGCCAAATCGGGACAGGGGAAGAGACCCAGTACTTC. It encodes CASSQIGTGEETQYF.

V gene TRBV27 combines with J gene TRBJ2-1, with 11 bases fitting TRBD1. The ends lost 7 bases at V and 3 bases at J; junction bases unmatched: 2. The length of the CDR3 is 14 residues. The germline V gene encodes CDR1 MNHEY and CDR2 SMNVEV (reference sequence). The CDR3 is CASKGTGGYNEQFF. CDR3 coding DNA: TGTGCCAGCAAAGGGACAGGGGGCTACAATGAGCAGTTCTTC.

The gene calls are TRBV6-5 and TRBJ2-7, with 8 bases aligning to TRBD1. The length of the CDR3 is 13 residues. The V gene end was trimmed by 6 bases and the J gene end by 4 bases; junction bases not matched to a gene: 5. The germline gives CDR1 MNHEY, CDR2 SVGAGI. The CDR3 sequence: CASRDRGGYEQYF. DNA for the CDR3: TGTGCCAGCAGAGACAGGGGTGGGTACGAGCAGTACTTC.

The rearrangement links TRBV7-9 to TRBJ2-7, with 7 bases aligning to TRBD1. This CDR3 spans 13 amino acids. The V gene end was trimmed by 7 bases and the J gene end by 1 base; junction bases not matched to a gene: 4. Per germline, CDR1 SEHNR and CDR2 FQNEAQ (reference sequence). CDR3 bases: TGTGCCAGCACCACAGGGGTATCCTACGAGCAGTACTTC. Translation: CASTTGVSYEQYF.

This sequence joins TRBV6-8 and TRBJ2-7, with 7 bases lining up with TRBD1. Trimming at V came to 8 bases and at J to 0 bases, leaving 10 bases not matched to a gene. The CDR3 extends over 15 amino acids. Germline-derived CDR1 and CDR2 are MNHGY and SAAAGT. In DNA, the CDR3 is TGTGCCAGCGACAGGGTAGAGGATTTCTCCTACGAGCAGTACTTC. Protein product: CASDRVEDFSYEQYF.

This chain connects TRBV27 to TRBJ2-3, with 10 bases that match TRBD2. The V gene end was trimmed by 2 bases and the J gene end by 4 bases; junction bases not matched to a gene: 6. CDR3 length equals 16 residues. Germline V lookup: CDR1 MNHEY, CDR2 SMNVEV (reference sequence). The CDR3, as DNA: TGTGCCAGCAGTTTAAAAGCGGGAGGGATCGCAGATACGCAGTATTTT. This encodes CASSLKAGGIADTQYF.

The rearrangement joins TRBV27 to TRBJ2-7, with D possibly TRBD2 on 6 matching bases. This CDR3 has 14 residues. The germline CDR1 and CDR2 sequences are MNHEY and SMNVEV (reference sequence). Trimming left V 8 bases short and J 6 bases short, with 20 bases between. The DNA of the CDR3 is TGTGCCAGCCGGCAGGGAGGACTCCGTAGCGAGCAGTACTTC. It is translated as CASRQGGLRSEQYF.

V and J are TRBV4-1 and TRBJ2-1; 11 positions match TRBD2. This CDR3 is built from 17 residues. In germline, CDR1 is MGHRA, CDR2 YSYEKL. The V and J ends lost 4 bases and 4 bases, in that order; junction bases with no gene match: 9. The CDR3 is CASSPGGGTSGYNEQFF. The DNA for the CDR3 is TGCGCCAGCAGCCCCGGCGGGGGGACTAGCGGTTACAATGAGCAGTTCTTC.

V and J are TRBV11-2 and TRBJ2-1; D remains ambiguous. Trimming removed 0 bases from V and 2 bases from J, with 14 bases in between. Per the germline V gene, CDR1 is SGHAT and CDR2 is FQNNGV. The CDR3 totals 17 residues. The CDR3 loop is CASSLEWIGRPYNEQFF. The CDR3 nucleotides read TGTGCCAGCAGCTTAGAATGGATAGGCCGCCCCTACAATGAGCAGTTCTTC.

This clone is a singleton in its sample. V and J are TRBV10-2 and TRBJ1-2; D might be TRBD1 (5 bases). Germline V lookup: CDR1 WSHSY, CDR2 SAAADI. Deletions cut 3 bases from V and 3 bases from J, with 17 bases between. There are 16 residues in the CDR3. This CDR3 is CASSDVGTHVYYGYTF. The CDR3 bases are TGCGCCAGCAGTGATGTTGGGACCCATGTATACTATGGCTACACCTTC.

The rearrangement uses TRBV29-1 and TRBJ2-7, with 8 bases matching TRBD1. Germline values: CDR1 SQVTM, CDR2 ANQGSEA. V was pared by 1 base and J by 2 bases, with 10 bases of the junction left unmatched. The CDR3 has 16 residues. The CDR3 sequence is CSVEAVEQGATYEQYF. DNA of the CDR3: TGCAGCGTTGAAGCAGTCGAGCAGGGGGCAACCTACGAGCAGTACTTC.

This chain uses TRBV27 with TRBJ2-7; TRBD2 matches at 10 bases. The V and J ends lost 2 bases and 1 base, in that order; junction bases with no gene match: 2. Germline assignment: CDR1 MNHEY and CDR2 SMNVEV (reference sequence). This CDR3 region has 15 residues. Written as DNA, the CDR3 is TGTGCCAGCAGTTTACTAGCGGGAGCATCCTACGAGCAGTACTTC. As protein: CASSLLAGASYEQYF.

This chain joins TRBV6-5 and TRBJ1-1; tentatively, D is TRBD1 (5 bases). CDR1 and CDR2 from the germline V gene are MNHEY and SVGAGI. The CDR3 loop spans 15 amino acids. Trimming removed 2 bases at V and 0 bases at J, with 10 bases between. The CDR3 is CASSYQGTLNTEAFF. In DNA, the CDR3 is TGTGCCAGCAGTTACCAGGGCACTTTGAACACTGAAGCTTTCTTT.

For the CDR3, the DNA is TGTGCCAGCAACCCTCGTCGAGACATCTACCCCTACAATGAGCAGTTCTTC. This sequence encodes CASNPRRDIYPYNEQFF. The genes are TRBV7-9 and TRBJ2-1, with no clear D. This CDR3 contains 17 residues. V was cut by 7 bases and J by 2 bases, with 21 bases left in between. Germline V gene sequence: CDR1 SEHNR, CDR2 FQNEAQ (reference sequence).

This clone was seen once. The V gene is TRBV9, the J gene TRBJ1-1; D unclear. There are 13 residues in the CDR3. V was clipped by 0 bases and J by 5 bases, with 8 bases between them. The germline CDR1 and CDR2 sequences are SGDLS and YYNGEE. The CDR3 loop reads CASSVGSGTEAFF. DNA for the CDR3: TGTGCCAGCAGCGTAGGAAGCGGGACTGAAGCTTTCTTT.

J is TRBJ2-3 and V is TRBV27; D call uncertain. The CDR3 runs to 14 residues. V was pared by 2 bases and J by 1 base, with 7 bases between. Germline lookup yields CDR1 MNHEY and CDR2 SMNVEV (reference sequence). For the CDR3, the DNA is TGTGCCAGCAGTTTAGTCGCTCGCACAGATACGCAGTATTTT. Translation gives CASSLVARTDTQYF.

This sequence joins TRBV6-4 and TRBJ2-2; 8 nucleotides match TRBD1. J lost 2 bases, V lost 6 bases, and 8 bases had no gene match. The CDR3 covers 16 residues. Germline CDR1 and CDR2: MRHNA and SNTAGT. The CDR3 here is CASSRTGLTNTGELFF. CDR3 in DNA: TGTGCCAGCAGCCGGACAGGGCTTACCAACACCGGGGAGCTGTTTTTT.

This rearrangement joins TRBV25-1 to TRBJ2-7; maybe TRBD1 (6 bases). The V gene lost 0 bases and the J gene lost 2 bases, with 11 bases spanning the gap. This CDR3 comprises 15 residues. Germline lookup yields CDR1 MGHDK and CDR2 SYGVNS. This CDR3 reads CASSEYRDNPYEQYF. DNA of the CDR3: TGTGCCAGCAGTGAATATCGGGACAACCCCTACGAGCAGTACTTC.

The chain is built from TRBV11-2 and TRBJ2-1; D assignment may be TRBD1 or TRBD2 (5 bases each). Trimming removed 4 bases at V and 6 bases at J, with 13 bases between. CDR1 and CDR2 (germline): SGHAT, FQNNGV. CDR3 length equals 14 residues. The CDR3 loop reads CASSWGLRGNEQFF. CDR3 sequence (DNA): TGTGCCAGCAGCTGGGGGTTAAGAGGCAATGAGCAGTTCTTC.

In this sample, this clone turned up once. The gene calls are TRBV27 and TRBJ1-2, with TRBD1 matching 7 bases. This CDR3 comprises 13 residues. J gave up 4 bases and V 2 bases, and 1 base lay outside the gene matches. Germline assignment: CDR1 MNHEY and CDR2 SMNVEV (reference sequence). Written as DNA, the CDR3 is TGTGCCAGCAGTTTAGCAGGGGGCTATGGCTACACCTTC. The encoded protein is CASSLAGGYGYTF.

This chain connects TRBV19 to TRBJ2-7; 7 nucleotides line up with TRBD1. The CDR3 consists of 13 residues. Germline lookup yields CDR1 LNHDA and CDR2 SQIVND (reference sequence). Germline trimming cut 6 bases from V and 4 bases from J; bases unmatched to any gene: 6. The CDR3 nucleotides are TGTGCCAGTAGCGACAGGGATGGATACGAGCAGTACTTC. Protein product: CASSDRDGYEQYF. The whole variable domain, filled in from reference TRBV19 and TRBJ2-7, reads DGGITQSPKYLFRKEGQNVTLSCEQNLNHDAMYWYRQDPGQGLRLIYYSQIVNDFQKGDIAEGYSVSREKKESFPLTVTSAQKNPTAFYLCASSDRDGYEQYFGPGTRLTVT.

CDR3: CASIQEAAGNEQFF. CDR3 coding DNA: TGTGCCAGCATTCAAGAAGCGGCTGGGAATGAGCAGTTCTTC. The rearrangement joins TRBV27 to TRBJ2-1; perhaps TRBD2 as D (5 bases). The CDR3 runs to 14 residues. V was shortened by 7 bases and J by 7 bases, with 17 bases between the two germline ends. Germline assignment: CDR1 MNHEY and CDR2 SMNVEV (reference sequence).

The chain employs TRBV10-3 and TRBJ1-5; D is unresolved. The CDR3 consists of 15 residues. V dropped 0 bases and J dropped 0 bases, with 6 bases sitting between them. Germline V gives CDR1 ENHRY, CDR2 SYGVKD. The CDR3, as DNA: TGTGCCATCAGTGAGTCGGGGAGTAGCAATCAGCCCCAGCATTTT. Protein sequence: CAISESGSSNQPQHF.

This chain joins TRBV13 and TRBJ1-1; D gene ambiguous. The ends were cut back, 3 bases at V and 0 bases at J, with 5 bases in the middle. Germline lookup yields CDR1 PRHDT and CDR2 FYEKMQ (reference sequence). The CDR3 covers 13 residues. This CDR3 reads CASSLGLNTEAFF. In nucleotides, the CDR3 is TGTGCCAGCAGCTTGGGCTTGAACACTGAAGCTTTCTTT.

As DNA, the CDR3 is TGTGCCAGCAGAGCGGGGGGAGACACCATATATTTT. This encodes CASRAGGDTIYF. This sequence joins TRBV6-5 and TRBJ1-3; perhaps TRBD1 as D (5 bases). Germline CDR1 reads MNHEY; CDR2 reads SVGAGI. The germline V and J ends were trimmed by 6 bases and 8 bases, with 11 bases remaining between them. This CDR3 is built from 12 residues.

This clone has just a few counts. In nucleotides, the CDR3 is TGTGCCAGCTCACCACCCCAGGGAACACACGAGCAGTACTTC. Amino acid sequence: CASSPPQGTHEQYF. The chain uses TRBV18 and TRBJ2-7, with D perhaps matching TRBD1 (5 bases). The germline V and J ends were trimmed by 0 bases and 5 bases, with 11 bases remaining between them. Germline-derived CDR1 and CDR2 are KGHSH and LQKENI. The CDR3 consists of 14 residues.

This chain uses TRBV29-1 with TRBJ2-1; D is ambiguous. The CDR3 contains 12 residues. Germline values: CDR1 SQVTM, CDR2 ANQGSEA. V was pared by 4 bases and J by 2 bases, with 6 bases between. CDR3 in DNA: TGCAGCGTTGCCAGCACCTACAATGAGCAGTTCTTC. Translated, it gives CSVASTYNEQFF.

This clone was detected only once. The chain is built from TRBV30 and TRBJ2-6, with 8 positions matching TRBD1. With 0 bases clipped from V and 2 bases from J, the junction kept 15 bases outside the gene matches. The CDR3 sequence is 20 residues long. Germline CDR1 and CDR2: GTSNPN and SVGIG (reference sequence). In DNA, the CDR3 is TGTGCCTGGAGTGTACGCCCCGGGACAGGAGAGGAACCTGGGGCCAACGTCCTGACTTTC. It yields the protein CAWSVRPGTGEEPGANVLTF.